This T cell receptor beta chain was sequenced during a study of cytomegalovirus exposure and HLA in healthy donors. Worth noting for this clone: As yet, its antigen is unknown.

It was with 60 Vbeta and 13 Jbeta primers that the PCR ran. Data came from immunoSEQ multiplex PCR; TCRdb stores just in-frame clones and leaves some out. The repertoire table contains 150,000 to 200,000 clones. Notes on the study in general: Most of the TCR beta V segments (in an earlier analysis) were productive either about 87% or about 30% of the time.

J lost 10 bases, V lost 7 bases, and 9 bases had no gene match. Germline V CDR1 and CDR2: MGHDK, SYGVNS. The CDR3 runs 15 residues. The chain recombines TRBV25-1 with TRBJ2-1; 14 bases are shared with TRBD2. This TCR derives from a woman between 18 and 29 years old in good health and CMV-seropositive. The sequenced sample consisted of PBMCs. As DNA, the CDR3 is TGTGCCAGCACGACTAGCGGGAGGGCCCTTCACGAGCAGTTCTTC. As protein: CASTTSGRALHEQFF.